A single T cell receptor beta chain is shown here with its context. This entry comes from a study of T cell changes during pregnancy in multiple sclerosis. The CDR3 extends over 16 amino acids. The V gene end was trimmed by 3 bases and the J gene end by 0 bases; junction bases not matched to a gene: 5. Germline lookup yields CDR1 SGHDT and CDR2 YYEEEE. Only in-frame clones appear in the TCRdb table, and some are missing; sequencing was by immunoSEQ multiplex PCR. Found here are tens of thousands of clones, around nine tenths of them singletons; the top ten hold around 0.45%. The clonotype comes from a female donor with multiple sclerosis, enrolled in a pregnancy study. This specimen was CD4+ T cells from peripheral blood mononuclear cells, taken before pregnancy. The chain uses TRBV5-6 and TRBJ2-2; TRBD1 aligns across 7 bases. CDR3 nucleotides: TGTGCCAGCAGCTACTCCGGGACAGCGAACACCGGGGAGCTGTTTTTT. Its translation: CASSYSGTANTGELFF.